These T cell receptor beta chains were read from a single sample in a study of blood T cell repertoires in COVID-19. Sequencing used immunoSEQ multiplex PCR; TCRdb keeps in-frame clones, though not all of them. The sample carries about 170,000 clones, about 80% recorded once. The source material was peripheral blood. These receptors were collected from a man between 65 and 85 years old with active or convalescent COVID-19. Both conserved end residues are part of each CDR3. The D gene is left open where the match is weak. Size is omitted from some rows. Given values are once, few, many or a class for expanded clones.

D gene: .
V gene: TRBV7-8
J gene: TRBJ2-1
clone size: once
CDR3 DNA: TGTGCCAGCAGCTTAGAGCGCAGCTCCTACAATGAGCAGTTCTTC
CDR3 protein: CASSLERSSYNEQFF

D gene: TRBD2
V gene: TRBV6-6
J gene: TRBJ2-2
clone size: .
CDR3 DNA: TGTGCCAGCAGTTACTCTGGGGGGGGGAACACCGGGGAGCTGTTTTTT
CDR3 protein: CASSYSGGGNTGELFF

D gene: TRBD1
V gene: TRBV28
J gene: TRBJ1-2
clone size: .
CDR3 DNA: TGTGCCAGCAGTGGAGGGACAGCCGAATTCTACTATGGCTACACCTTC
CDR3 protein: CASSGGTAEFYYGYTF

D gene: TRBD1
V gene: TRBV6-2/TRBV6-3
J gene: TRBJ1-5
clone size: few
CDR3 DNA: TGTGCCAGCAGCCTTGGACAGGCGAACTATCAGCCCCAGCATTTT
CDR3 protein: CASSLGQANYQPQHF

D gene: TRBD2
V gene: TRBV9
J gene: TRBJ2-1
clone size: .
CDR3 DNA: TGTGCCAGCAGCCCCCGACTAGCGAGGGACAATGAGCAGTTCTTC
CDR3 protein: CASSPRLARDNEQFF

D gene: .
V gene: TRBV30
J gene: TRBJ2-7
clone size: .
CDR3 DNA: TGTGCCTGGAGTACCCTATACGAGCAGTACTTC
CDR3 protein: CAWSTLYEQYF

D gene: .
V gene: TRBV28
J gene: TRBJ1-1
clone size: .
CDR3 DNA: TGTGCCAGCACCCCTGGGGGGGAGCGGACTGAAGCTTTCTTT
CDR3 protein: CASTPGGERTEAFF

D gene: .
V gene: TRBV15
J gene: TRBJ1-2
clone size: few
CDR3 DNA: TGTGCCACCAGCAGAACCACAGGGAGCGGCTACACCTTC
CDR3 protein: CATSRTTGSGYTF

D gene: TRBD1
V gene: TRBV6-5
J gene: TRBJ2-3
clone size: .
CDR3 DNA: TGTGCCAGCAGAAAGGGGGCGAGAACAGATACGCAGTATTTT
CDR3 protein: CASRKGARTDTQYF

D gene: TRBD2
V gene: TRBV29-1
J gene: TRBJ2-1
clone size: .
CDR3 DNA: TGCAGCGTCCCGTCGGGACTAGCGGGAGCGGATGAGCAGTTCTTC
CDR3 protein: CSVPSGLAGADEQFF

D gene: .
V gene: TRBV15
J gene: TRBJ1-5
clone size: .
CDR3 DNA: TGTGCCACCAGCAGAGATGCAGGGCCCAATCAGCCCCAGCATTTT
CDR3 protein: CATSRDAGPNQPQHF

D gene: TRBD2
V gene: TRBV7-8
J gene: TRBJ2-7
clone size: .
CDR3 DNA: TGTGCCAGCAGCTTAGGCACTAGCGGGAGGGCCTACGAGCAGTACTTC
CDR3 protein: CASSLGTSGRAYEQYF

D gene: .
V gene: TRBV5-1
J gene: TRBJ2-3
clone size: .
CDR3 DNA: TGCGCCAGCAGGGACTCCCATAGCACAGATACGCAGTATTTT
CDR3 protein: CASRDSHSTDTQYF

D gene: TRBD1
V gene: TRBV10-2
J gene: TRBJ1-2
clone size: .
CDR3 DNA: TGCGCCAGCACCATATCCGGGACAGGGAGATCTAACTATGGCTACACCTTC
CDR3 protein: CASTISGTGRSNYGYTF

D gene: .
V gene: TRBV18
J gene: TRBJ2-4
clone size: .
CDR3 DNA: TGTGCCAGCTCACCACCGGAGCAGGGCCCGAATCTAGCCAAAAACATTCAGTACTTC
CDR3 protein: CASSPPEQGPNLAKNIQYF

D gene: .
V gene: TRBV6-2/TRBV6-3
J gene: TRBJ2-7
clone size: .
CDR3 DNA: TGTGCCAGCAGTTACTCCGGCAGGGCTACCGCAAAGCAGTACTTC
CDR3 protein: CASSYSGRATAKQYF

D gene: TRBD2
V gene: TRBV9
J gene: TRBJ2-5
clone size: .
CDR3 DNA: TGTGCCAGCAGCGAGGGGACTAGCGGGAGTTGGACCCAGTACTTC
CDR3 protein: CASSEGTSGSWTQYF